This TCR beta chain was recovered during a study of T-cell reconstitution after alpha-beta-depleted transplantation in children (dated by TCRdb to about 2016). With regard to the full study: The study quantitatively tracked T-cell immune reconstitution after TCRalphabeta/CD19-depleted allogeneic hematopoietic cell transplantation in children using TCR repertoire profiling.

Library generation was performed with PCR. TCRdb shows the sequencer as Illumina HiSeq 2500. To normalize quantification of the TCRbeta repertoire, the TCR libraries were built with molecular barcoding that relied on unique molecular identifiers. The raw public data were reprocessed by TCRdb itself: fastp quality trimming at Q25, MiXCR clonotype calling, in-frame beta chains only. Each CDR3 protein gets just one entry, which takes the most common genes and DNA from the rows behind it. The sample table shows 200,000 or so distinct CDR3 sequences, and 6.3% are seen once. Together, the top ten hold around 4.3% of the sample. Findings and caveats that apply to the study as a whole: The high TCRbeta diversity at day 60 in some patients was ascribed to recipient T cells and intrathymic progenitors that had survived conditioning. The apparently early recovery of alphabetaT-cell counts about two months after transplant reportedly depended on only several hundred rapidly expanded clones that came from non-depleted graft cells. Over the following months the frequencies of hyperexpanded clones went down, and after one year T-cell counts and TCRbeta diversity were mostly credited to newly produced T cells.

Looking up the germline V gene yields CDR1 MNHEY and CDR2 SVGEGT. Unmatched junction bases come to 11, with V trimmed by 4 bases and J by 8 bases. From its cysteine to its phenylalanine, the CDR3 spans 16 amino acids. Only the CDR3 part of the read is kept: 48 bases, read in frame from the first base. Explained via the paper, the treatment or condition label denotes: allogeneic hematopoietic cell transplantation with graft depleted of TCRalphabeta T cells and CD19 B cells. The children who served as transplant recipients had been given grafts of TCRalphabeta/CD19-depleted allogeneic hematopoietic cells. In this sample, this clonotype turned up many times. This receptor's antigen is unknown. Within one base of it there is no much larger clone, and no base qualities were kept.

The TCR originated in a girl less than two years old with combined immunodeficiency, due to receive a stem cell transplant. The source was PBMCs, collected before TCRalphabeta/CD19-depleted stem cell transplant. Recombination joined TRBV6-2 or TRBV6-3 with TRBJ2-1, and TRBD1 aligns with 10 junction nucleotides. The bases are TGTGCCAGCAGTTGGACAGGGGGATTCACGAGGGATGAGCAGTTCTTC. Its protein is CASSWTGGFTRDEQFF.